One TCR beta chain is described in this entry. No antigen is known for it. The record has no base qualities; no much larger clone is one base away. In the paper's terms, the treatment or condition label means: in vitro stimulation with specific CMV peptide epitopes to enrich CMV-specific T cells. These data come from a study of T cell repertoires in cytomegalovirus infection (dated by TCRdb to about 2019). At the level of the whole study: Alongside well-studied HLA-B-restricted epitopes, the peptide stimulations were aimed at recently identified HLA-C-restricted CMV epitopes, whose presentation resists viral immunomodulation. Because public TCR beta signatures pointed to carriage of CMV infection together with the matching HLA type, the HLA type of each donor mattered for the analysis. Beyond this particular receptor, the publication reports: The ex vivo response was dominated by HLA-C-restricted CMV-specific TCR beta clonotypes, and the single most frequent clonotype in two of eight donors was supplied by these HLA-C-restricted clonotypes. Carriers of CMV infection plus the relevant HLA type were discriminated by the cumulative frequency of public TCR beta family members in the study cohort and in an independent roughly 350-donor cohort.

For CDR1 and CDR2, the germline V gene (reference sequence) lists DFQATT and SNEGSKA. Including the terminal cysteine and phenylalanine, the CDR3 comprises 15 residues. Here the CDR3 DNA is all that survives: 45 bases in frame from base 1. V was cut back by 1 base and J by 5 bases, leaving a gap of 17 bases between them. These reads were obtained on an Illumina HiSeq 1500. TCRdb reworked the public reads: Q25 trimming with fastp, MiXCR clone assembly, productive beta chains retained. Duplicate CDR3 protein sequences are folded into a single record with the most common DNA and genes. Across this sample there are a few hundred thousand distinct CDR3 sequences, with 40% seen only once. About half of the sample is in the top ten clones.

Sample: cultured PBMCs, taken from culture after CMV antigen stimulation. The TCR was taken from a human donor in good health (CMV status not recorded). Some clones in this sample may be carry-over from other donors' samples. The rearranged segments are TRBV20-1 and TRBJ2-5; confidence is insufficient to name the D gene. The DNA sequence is TGCAGTGCTAGAGTACCGGTGGCTGCGGCTGAGACCCAGTACTTC. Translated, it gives CSARVPVAAAETQYF.